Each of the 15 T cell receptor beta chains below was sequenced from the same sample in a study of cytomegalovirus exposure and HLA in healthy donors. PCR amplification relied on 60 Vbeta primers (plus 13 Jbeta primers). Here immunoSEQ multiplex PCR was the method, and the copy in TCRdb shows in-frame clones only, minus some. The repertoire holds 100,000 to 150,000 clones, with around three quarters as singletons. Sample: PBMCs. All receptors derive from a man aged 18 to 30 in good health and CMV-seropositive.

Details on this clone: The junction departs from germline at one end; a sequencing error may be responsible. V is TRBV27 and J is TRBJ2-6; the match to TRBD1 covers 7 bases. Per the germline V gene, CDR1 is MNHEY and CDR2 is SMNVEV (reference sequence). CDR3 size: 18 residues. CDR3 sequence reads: CASSLTGQLFSGANGLTF. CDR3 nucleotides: TGTGCCAGCAGTTTAACGGGACAGCTTTTCTCTGGGGCCAACGGCCTGACTTTC.

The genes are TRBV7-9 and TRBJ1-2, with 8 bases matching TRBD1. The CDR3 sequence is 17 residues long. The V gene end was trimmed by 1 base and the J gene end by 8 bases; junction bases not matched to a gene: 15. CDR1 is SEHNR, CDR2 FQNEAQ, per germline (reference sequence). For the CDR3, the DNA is TGTGCCAGCAGCTTAGGGGCAGGGGGCGATGAGGTCGTGGGCTACACCTTC. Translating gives CASSLGAGGDEVVGYTF.

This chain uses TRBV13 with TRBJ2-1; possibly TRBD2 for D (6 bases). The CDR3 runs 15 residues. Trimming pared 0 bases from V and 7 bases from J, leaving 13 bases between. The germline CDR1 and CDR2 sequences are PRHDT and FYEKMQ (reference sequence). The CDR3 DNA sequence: TGTGCCAGCAGCTTAGGTAGCGGCCCCTGGAATGAGCAGTTCTTC. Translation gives CASSLGSGPWNEQFF.

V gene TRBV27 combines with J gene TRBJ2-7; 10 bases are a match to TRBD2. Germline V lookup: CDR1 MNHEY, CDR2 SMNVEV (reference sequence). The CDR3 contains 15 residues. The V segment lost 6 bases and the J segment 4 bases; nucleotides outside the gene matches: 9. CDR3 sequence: CASSLSGRAEYEQYF. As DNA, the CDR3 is TGTGCCAGCAGCCTGAGCGGGAGGGCCGAATACGAGCAGTACTTC.

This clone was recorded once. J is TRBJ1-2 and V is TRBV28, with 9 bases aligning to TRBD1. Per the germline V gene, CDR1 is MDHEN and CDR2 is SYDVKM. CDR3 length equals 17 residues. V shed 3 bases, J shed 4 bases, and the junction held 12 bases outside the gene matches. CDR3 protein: CASSLGTTGGLLYGYTF. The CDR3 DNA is TGTGCCAGCAGTTTGGGGACTACAGGGGGCCTTCTCTATGGCTACACCTTC.

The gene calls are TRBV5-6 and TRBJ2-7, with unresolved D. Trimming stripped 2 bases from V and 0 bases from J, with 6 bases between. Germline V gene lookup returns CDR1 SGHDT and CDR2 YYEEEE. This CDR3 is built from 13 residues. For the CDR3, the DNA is TGTGCCAGCAGCTTTGTTAGCTCCTACGAGCAGTACTTC. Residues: CASSFVSSYEQYF.

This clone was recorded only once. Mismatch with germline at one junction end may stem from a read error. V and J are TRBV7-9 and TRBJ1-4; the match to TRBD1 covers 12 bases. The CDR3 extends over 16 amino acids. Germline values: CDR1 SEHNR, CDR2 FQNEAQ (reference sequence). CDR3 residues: CSSSPGQGASNEKLFF. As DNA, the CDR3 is TGTTCCAGCAGCCCGGGACAGGGGGCTTCTAATGAAAAACTGTTTTTT.

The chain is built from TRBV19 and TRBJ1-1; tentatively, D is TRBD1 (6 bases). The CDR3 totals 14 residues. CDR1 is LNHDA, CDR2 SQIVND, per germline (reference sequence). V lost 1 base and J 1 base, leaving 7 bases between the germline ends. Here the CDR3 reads CASSIVDRNTEAFF. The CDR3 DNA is TGTGCCAGTAGTATAGTGGACAGGAACACTGAAGCTTTCTTT.

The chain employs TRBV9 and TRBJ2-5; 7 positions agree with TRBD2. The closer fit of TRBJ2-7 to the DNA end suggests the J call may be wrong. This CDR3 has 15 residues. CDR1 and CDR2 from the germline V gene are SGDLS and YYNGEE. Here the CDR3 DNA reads TGTGCCAGCAGCGTAGCGGCGGGAGTACCCTACGAGCAGTACTTC. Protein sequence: CASSVAAGVPYEQYF.

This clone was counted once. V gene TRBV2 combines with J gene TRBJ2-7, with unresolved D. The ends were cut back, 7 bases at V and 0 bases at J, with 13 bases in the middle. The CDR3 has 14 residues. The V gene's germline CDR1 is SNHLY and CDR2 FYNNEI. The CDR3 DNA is TGTGCCAGCAACTTACCTTCCGGCTCCTACGAGCAGTACTTC. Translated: CASNLPSGSYEQYF.

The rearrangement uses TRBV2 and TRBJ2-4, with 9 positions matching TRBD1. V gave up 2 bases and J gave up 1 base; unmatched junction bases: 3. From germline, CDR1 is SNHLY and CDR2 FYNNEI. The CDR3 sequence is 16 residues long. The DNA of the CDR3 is TGTGCCAGCAGTGAACTTGGACAGGGGGCCAAAAACATTCAGTACTTC. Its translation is CASSELGQGAKNIQYF.

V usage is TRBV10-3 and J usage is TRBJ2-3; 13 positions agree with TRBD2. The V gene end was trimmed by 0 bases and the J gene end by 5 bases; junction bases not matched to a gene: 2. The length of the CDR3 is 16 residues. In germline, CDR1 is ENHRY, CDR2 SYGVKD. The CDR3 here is CAISESTSGGGDTQYF. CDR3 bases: TGTGCCATCAGTGAGTCCACTAGCGGGGGGGGAGATACGCAGTATTTT.

Written as DNA, the CDR3 is TGCAGCGCGACGGGACTGGAGGCGGACAATGAGCAGTTCTTC. Encoded protein: CSATGLEADNEQFF. This chain connects TRBV29-1 to TRBJ2-1, with a weak D call TRBD2 (6 bases). Trimming took 7 bases from V and 5 from J, leaving 18 bases between them. CDR1 and CDR2 from the germline V gene are SQVTM and ANQGSEA. The CDR3 is 14 amino acids.

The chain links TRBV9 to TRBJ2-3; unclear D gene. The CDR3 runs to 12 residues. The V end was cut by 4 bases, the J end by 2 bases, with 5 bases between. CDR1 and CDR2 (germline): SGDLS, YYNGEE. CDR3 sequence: CASSPYTDTQYF. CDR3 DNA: TGTGCCAGCAGCCCGTACACAGATACGCAGTATTTT.

The CDR3 DNA sequence: TGTGCCAGCAGTGAGGAGGGCTCCTGGAGTGAGCAGTTCTTC. Translation: CASSEEGSWSEQFF. The chain has TRBV25-1 and TRBJ2-1; D possibly corresponds to TRBD2 (6 bases). The CDR3 spans 14 residues. The V gene's germline CDR1 is MGHDK and CDR2 SYGVNS. The germline V and J ends were trimmed by 3 bases and 9 bases, with 15 bases remaining between them. The entire variable domain, with the rest obtained from reference TRBV25-1 and TRBJ2-1, is as follows: EADIYQTPRYLVIGTGKKITLECSQTMGHDKMYWYQQDPGMELHLIHYSYGVNSTEKGDLSSESTVSRIRTEHFPLTLESARPSHTSQYLCASSEEGSWSEQFFGPGTRLTVL.